One sample yielded the 27 T cell receptor beta chains listed below, sequenced in a study of tumor and adjacent non-tumor tissue in lung cancer. The library came from three nested PCR rounds adapted from ARM-PCR protocols. TCRdb processed the multiplex PCR reads anew with MiXCR; each CDR3 protein has one entry. The repertoire holds around 120,000 distinct CDR3 sequences, approximately 71% seen once, with about 13% in the top ten. The template was RNA from unsorted bulk tissue. The sample was lung tumor tissue. These receptors came from a man aged 30-40 years with non-small cell lung cancer.

V usage is TRBV20-1 and J usage is TRBJ1-6; TRBD1 might be the D (5 bases). Germline CDR1 and CDR2: DFQATT and SNEGSKA (reference sequence). CDR3 length: 15 amino acids. The CDR3, as DNA: TGCGGTCCTACAGATCAGGGCCGAGGTTATTCACCCCTCCACTTT. Amino acid sequence: CGPTDQGRGYSPLHF.

On this clonotype itself: No conserved phenylalanine or tryptophan ends this CDR3, so it is likely a read error. The chain employs TRBV12-3 or TRBV12-4 and TRBJ1-2, with D unclear. The CDR3 contains 13 residues. The CDR3 DNA reads as TGCGCCAGCAGTTTAGGGAGGGTCAGAGGCTACACCTCC. This codes for CASSLGRVRGYTS.

Notes on this clonotype: At one of its ends the junction is not consistent with the germline gene, which may arise from a read error. This sequence joins TRBV6-2 or TRBV6-3 and TRBJ2-6; weak D call: TRBD2 (5 bases). Germline assignment: CDR1 MNHEY and CDR2 SVGEGT. The CDR3 is 15 residues long. This CDR3 reads CASSPRRPGVNVLTF. The CDR3 DNA reads as TGCGCCAGCAGTCCCAGGAGGCCTGGGGTCAACGTCCTGACTTTC.

Note on this clonotype: Just one base apart from a much larger clone, this may be a read error. This rearrangement joins TRBV4-3 to TRBJ2-3, with D possibly being TRBD2 (7 bases). The V end was cut by 0 bases, the J end by 2 bases, with 12 bases between. Looked up from germline, CDR1 is LGHNA and CDR2 is YSLEER. The CDR3 is made up of 16 amino acids. The CDR3 bases are TGCGCCAGCAGCCAAGACAGGGGAGGGGACACAGATACGCAGTATTTT. This gives the protein CASSQDRGGDTDTQYF.

V is TRBV7-2 and J is TRBJ2-7; D is unclear. V lost 5 bases and J 0 bases, leaving 11 bases between the germline ends. CDR1 is SGHTA and CDR2 is FQGNSA in the germline V gene. CDR3 length: 14 residues. The CDR3 sequence: CASSPDLISYEQYF. In DNA, the CDR3 is TGTGCCAGCAGCCCGGACCTAATCTCCTACGAGCAGTACTTC.

This clonotype was seen repeatedly, ten times or more. The chain uses TRBV5-4 and TRBJ1-1; TRBD1 agrees at 9 bases. The CDR3 totals 14 residues. Germline-derived CDR1 and CDR2 are SGHNT and YYREEE (reference sequence). Losses at the gene ends were 0 bases for V and 3 bases for J; bases not matched to a gene: 0. The DNA of the CDR3 is TGTGCCAGCAGCTTGGGGACAGGGGACACTGAAGCTTTCTTT. Its translation is CASSLGTGDTEAFF.

The chain uses TRBV11-2 and TRBJ2-3, with TRBD1 matching over 8 bases. This CDR3 region has 13 residues. In germline, CDR1 is SGHAT, CDR2 FQNNGV. CDR3: CTGSRTGRDTQYF. The CDR3, as DNA: TGTACCGGCAGCCGGACAGGGAGAGATACGCAGTATTTT.

The sample holds a few counts of this clonotype. The CDR3 loop is CASSQRQNTGELFF. CDR3 DNA sequence: TGTGCCAGCAGCCAGAGGCAAAACACCGGGGAGCTGTTTTTT. V usage is TRBV11-3 and J usage is TRBJ2-2; D ambiguous. Per germline, CDR1 SGHNT and CDR2 YENEEA. This CDR3 region has 14 residues. The germline V and J ends were trimmed by 5 bases and 2 bases, with 9 bases remaining between them.

Details on this clonotype: A much larger clone sits a single nucleotide away, making a read error possible. The gene calls are TRBV6-5 and TRBJ2-5, with D tentatively TRBD2 (5 bases). CDR1 MNHEY and CDR2 SVGAGI come from the germline V gene. CDR3 length equals 15 residues. This chain's CDR3 is CVSSWPPRLFETQYF. CDR3 DNA: TGTGTCAGCAGTTGGCCCCCTAGACTATTTGAGACCCAGTACTTC.

At least ten counts were recorded for this clonotype. The rearrangement links TRBV6-2 or TRBV6-3 to TRBJ2-2; 10 positions agree with TRBD2. Germline CDR1 reads MNHEY; CDR2 reads SVGEGT. V gave up 4 bases and J gave up 3 bases; unmatched junction bases: 8. There are 17 residues in the CDR3. The CDR3 loop reads CASSSYVLAGDTGELFF. CDR3 DNA sequence: TGTGCCAGCAGTTCGTACGTGCTAGCGGGGGACACCGGGGAGCTGTTTTTT.

This clonotype has a single count. The gene calls are TRBV4-1 and TRBJ1-4; 9 bases are shared with TRBD1. Unmatched junction bases numbered 6, after V lost 6 bases and J lost 7 bases. CDR3 length equals 14 residues. Germline CDR1 and CDR2: MGHRA and YSYEKL. The CDR3: CASSTGTGCEKLFF. The CDR3 nucleotides are TGCGCCAGCAGTACTGGGACAGGGTGTGAAAAACTGTTTTTT.

Details on this clonotype: An end of the junction differs from the germline gene, which may be a read error. The V gene is TRBV11-3, the J gene TRBJ1-1, with 7 bases lining up with TRBD1. Germline values: CDR1 SGHNT, CDR2 YENEEA. This CDR3 has 14 amino acids. DNA for the CDR3: TGTGCCTGCAGCTTAGGGGGCCGGAACACTGAAGCTCTCTTT. Translating gives CACSLGGRNTEALF.

On this clonotype itself: A read error is possible here, since a much larger clone lies one base away. The chain links TRBV6-5 to TRBJ2-3; 13 positions match TRBD2. CDR1 and CDR2 (germline): MNHEY, SVGAGI. This CDR3 is built from 17 residues. CDR3 nucleotide sequence: TGTGCCAGCTGTTACTCAGGACTAGCGGGGGGCACAGATACGCAGTATTTT. This gives the protein CASCYSGLAGGTDTQYF.

Concerning this clonotype itself: Germline is not matched at one junction end, which may reflect a read error. The chain carries TRBV20-1 and TRBJ2-7; D perhaps matches TRBD1 (6 bases). CDR1 is DFQATT, CDR2 SNEGSKA, per germline (reference sequence). This CDR3 has 14 residues. The CDR3 region is CRANPGQNSYGQYF. In DNA form, the CDR3 reads TGCCGTGCTAACCCCGGACAGAATTCCTACGGGCAGTACTTC.

The chain recombines TRBV6-2 or TRBV6-3 with TRBJ2-7, with D possibly called TRBD1 or TRBD2 (5 bases each). V lost 6 bases, J lost 10 bases, and 22 bases lay in between. CDR3 size: 14 residues. Looked up from germline, CDR1 is MNHEY and CDR2 is SVGEGT. The CDR3 nucleotides are TGTGCCAGCAGGAGGGACGACTTTAATCCGGGACAGTACTTC. It yields the protein CASRRDDFNPGQYF.

Of note for this clonotype: Germline and junction disagree at one end, which may indicate a read error. The rearrangement uses TRBV6-1 and TRBJ1-2; 11 bases agree with TRBD1. This CDR3 comprises 14 residues. CDR1 is MNHNS and CDR2 is SASEGT in the germline V gene. CDR3: CASNSGTGGYGYIF. The CDR3 DNA sequence: TGTGCCAGCAACTCCGGGACAGGGGGTTATGGCTACATCTTC.

There are a few counts of this clonotype. This may be a read error, as it is one base from a much larger clone. The chain links TRBV20-1 to TRBJ2-1; a weak D match, TRBD2 (7 bases). CDR1 DFQATT and CDR2 SNEGSKA come from the germline V gene (reference sequence). The CDR3 spans 17 residues. CDR3 DNA: TGCTGTGCTAGCCATGGCGGGGGCCGAAGCTCCTACAATGAGCAGTTCTTC. This translates into CCASHGGGRSSYNEQFF.

With regard to this clonotype: The junction does not match germline at one end; this may be a read error. J is TRBJ1-6 and V is TRBV6-5; D remains unclear. This CDR3 region has 15 residues. From germline, CDR1 is MNHEY and CDR2 SVGAGI. The CDR3 nucleotides read TGTGCCAGCAGTCACTCCGACGGAAACAATTCACTCCTCCACTTT. Amino acids: CASSHSDGNNSLLHF.

This clonotype was detected once. At one of its ends the junction is not consistent with the germline gene, which may arise from a read error. This sequence joins TRBV12-5 and TRBJ2-1, with D perhaps matching TRBD1 (5 bases). Germline V gene data show CDR1 as LGHNT and CDR2 as FRNRAP. CDR3 length: 15 amino acids. The chain's CDR3 is CASGPDWGSHNEQFF. CDR3 sequence (DNA): TGTGCCAGTGGGCCTGACTGGGGCTCCCACAATGAGCAGTTCTTC.

This clonotype has at least ten counts. The chain links TRBV4-1 to TRBJ2-5, with TRBD2 as a possible D gene (7 bases). Germline V gives CDR1 MGHRA, CDR2 YSYEKL. With 1 base removed from V and 5 bases from J, the gap between germline ends came to 17 bases. CDR3 length equals 16 residues. The CDR3 bases are TGCGCCAGCAGCCAAGCCTTTGCGGGGGCTCGCGAGACCCAGTACTTC. Its protein product is CASSQAFAGARETQYF.

This clonotype showed up many times. The J gene is TRBJ2-5, the V gene TRBV6-6, with D tentatively TRBD2 (7 bases). This CDR3 has 13 residues. Germline assignment: CDR1 MNHNY and CDR2 SVGAGI (reference sequence). V shed 8 bases and J shed 4 bases, with 14 bases lying between them. The DNA for the CDR3 is TGTGCCAGCGCCTGGGCGGGGGCAGAGACCCAGTACTTC. Protein: CASAWAGAETQYF.

As to this clonotype: This may be a read error: a much more frequent sequence differs by one nucleotide. The chain recombines TRBV6-6 with TRBJ2-4; weak D call: TRBD2 (5 bases). The CDR3 has 16 residues. Germline CDR1 and CDR2: MNHNY and SVGAGI (reference sequence). CDR3 amino acids: CVSSEGLDLPGPVQYF. DNA of the CDR3: TGTGTCAGCAGTGAGGGCCTTGACCTACCGGGCCCCGTTCAGTACTTC.

Concerning this clonotype itself: The junction departs from the called germline gene at one end, perhaps through a read error. CDR3 sequence reads: CSVGASRSYEQYF. CDR3 bases: TGCAGCGTGGGGGCCAGCCGATCCTACGAACAGTACTTC. The chain carries TRBV29-1 and TRBJ2-7; D is perhaps TRBD1 (6 bases). The CDR3 sequence is 13 residues long. In germline, CDR1 is SQVTM, CDR2 ANQGSEA.

There are many counts of this clonotype. The V call is TRBV13, the J call TRBJ2-1, with TRBD1 matching 10 bases. Germline values: CDR1 PRHDT, CDR2 FYEKMQ (reference sequence). The CDR3 covers 17 residues. Trimming removed 1 base from V and 8 bases from J; junction bases left unmatched: 11. This CDR3 reads CASSLARDRGGLDEQFF. For the CDR3, the DNA is TGTGCCAGCAGCTTAGCCCGGGACAGGGGAGGACTCGATGAGCAGTTCTTC.

This clonotype has a count of ten or more. The chain recombines TRBV11-3 with TRBJ2-3, with D possibly matching TRBD2 (6 bases). This CDR3 spans 16 amino acids. Germline CDR1 and CDR2: SGHNT and YENEEA. The V and J ends lost 1 base and 0 bases respectively, with 11 bases between them. The CDR3 DNA reads as TGTGCCAGCAGCTTAGGCCTAGCGCCAAGCACAGATACGCAGTATTTT. It specifies CASSLGLAPSTDTQYF.

V gene TRBV12-3 or TRBV12-4 combines with J gene TRBJ2-7; 11 nucleotides line up with TRBD1. Trimming cost V 6 bases and J 0 bases; bases outside gene matches: 4. CDR3 length: 15 amino acids. The CDR3 loop is CASRTGTGGSYEQYF. In DNA form, the CDR3 reads TGTGCCAGCAGGACCGGGACAGGGGGCTCCTACGAGCAGTACTTC.

This clonotype was detected many times. The chain carries TRBV20-1 and TRBJ2-3; 8 nucleotides agree with TRBD2. V was clipped by 4 bases and J by 0 bases; unmatched bases: 6. The CDR3 is made up of 15 amino acids. Germline V lookup: CDR1 DFQATT, CDR2 SNEGSKA (reference sequence). This chain's CDR3 is CSAMGLAGSTDTQYF. The CDR3 coding sequence is TGCAGTGCTATGGGGCTAGCGGGTAGCACAGATACGCAGTATTTT.